These 16 T cell receptor beta chains were all obtained from the same sample, sequenced in a study of blood T cell repertoires in COVID-19. Libraries were prepared by immunoSEQ multiplex PCR; TCRdb keeps only in-frame clonotypes and omits some of them. The sample records 100,000 or so clones, 80% to 90% being singletons. The sample comprised PBMCs or T cells enriched from blood (not recorded which). The origin of the receptors is a woman in her forties or fifties who had recovered from COVID-19.

The genes are TRBV28 and TRBJ1-1; D perhaps matches TRBD1 (5 bases). The germline gives CDR1 MDHEN, CDR2 SYDVKM. The CDR3 sequence is 13 residues long. V was clipped by 3 bases and J by 5 bases, with 10 bases between them. The CDR3 reads CASSFLGGTEAFF. DNA of the CDR3: TGTGCCAGCAGTTTTCTGGGGGGAACTGAAGCTTTCTTT. Drawing the rest from reference TRBV28 and TRBJ1-1, the complete variable domain is DVKVTQSSRYLVKRTGEKVFLECVQDMDHENMFWYRQDPGLGLRLIYFSYDVKMKEKGDIPEGYSVSREKKERFSLILESASTNQTSMYLCASSFLGGTEAFFGQGTRLTVV.

The genes are TRBV20-1 and TRBJ2-7; D not certain. The CDR3 runs to 12 residues. V gave up 3 bases and J gave up 4 bases, with 10 bases separating them. Germline assignment: CDR1 DFQATT and CDR2 SNEGSKA (reference sequence). DNA for the CDR3: TGCAGTGCTAGTCGGTCAGGATACGAGCAGTACTTC. This translates into CSASRSGYEQYF.

The V gene is TRBV21-1, the J gene TRBJ1-6. TRBV21-1 is a pseudogene segment. CDR3 length: 8 residues. CDR3 sequence: CASMFRFF. DNA for the CDR3: TGTGCCAGTATGTTTCGGTTCTTT.

This clone was found once. The V gene is TRBV7-9, the J gene TRBJ1-1; D gene uncertain. Germline lookup yields CDR1 SEHNR and CDR2 FQNEAQ (reference sequence). V shed 4 bases and J shed 4 bases, with 16 bases lying between them. CDR3 length: 15 amino acids. The CDR3 loop reads CASSWLMATGTEAFF. CDR3 nucleotides: TGTGCCAGCAGCTGGCTCATGGCGACGGGCACTGAAGCTTTCTTT.

A single count supports this clone. The V call is TRBV6-1, the J call TRBJ2-2, with a tentative D call TRBD2 (5 bases). V was clipped by 2 bases and J by 7 bases, with 14 bases between them. This CDR3 region has 15 residues. The germline V gene has CDR1 MNHNS and CDR2 SASEGT. The CDR3 coding sequence is TGTGCCAGCAGTGAACCCGGGGTCGGGAACGGGGAGCTGTTTTTT. Protein product: CASSEPGVGNGELFF.

The V call is TRBV7-3, the J call TRBJ1-2; TRBD1 matches 8 bases. V dropped 2 bases and J dropped 4; count of bases not matched to a gene: 3. Germline V lookup: CDR1 SGHTA, CDR2 FQGTGA. The CDR3 length is 14 residues. This CDR3 reads CASSLYGTGYGYTF. The CDR3 DNA reads TGTGCCAGCAGCTTATACGGGACAGGCTATGGCTACACCTTC.

J is TRBJ2-3 and V is TRBV27, with unresolved D. The V gene lost 6 bases and the J gene lost 5 bases, with 9 bases spanning the gap. The CDR3 runs to 12 residues. Per germline, CDR1 MNHEY and CDR2 SMNVEV (reference sequence). The CDR3 loop is CASRRSVDTQYF. CDR3 sequence (DNA): TGTGCCAGCAGACGGAGCGTAGATACGCAGTATTTT.

This clone was recorded many times. The rearrangement joins TRBV7-9 to TRBJ2-1; TRBD1 aligns across 7 bases. The V segment lost 6 bases and the J segment 5 bases; nucleotides outside the gene matches: 7. The CDR3 runs to 14 residues. Germline-derived CDR1 and CDR2 are SEHNR and FQNEAQ (reference sequence). The DNA for the CDR3 is TGTGCCAGCAGTTCAAGGGGGCCGAACAATGAGCAGTTCTTC. Translation: CASSSRGPNNEQFF.

The genes are TRBV7-8 and TRBJ2-7, with 7 bases aligning to TRBD2. Germline CDR1 SGHVS, CDR2 FQNEAQ. This CDR3 is built from 15 residues. J gave up 2 bases and V 3 bases, and 7 bases lay outside the gene matches. Here the CDR3 reads CASSLSRLATYEQYF. For the CDR3, the DNA is TGTGCCAGCAGCTTGTCTAGACTAGCCACCTACGAGCAGTACTTC.

CDR3 DNA sequence: TGTGCCAGCGACTCCCGGGGGGGTTCTTACCTGGGCGAGCAGTACTTC. Translated, it gives CASDSRGGSYLGEQYF. The gene calls are TRBV28 and TRBJ2-7; TRBD2 matches 8 bases. CDR3 size: 16 residues. V lost 8 bases to trimming and J lost 6 bases; unmatched junction nucleotides: 18. Per the germline V gene, CDR1 is MDHEN and CDR2 is SYDVKM.

This chain joins TRBV5-1 and TRBJ1-1; TRBD1 matches 9 bases. The trim removed 3 bases at V and 3 bases at J, leaving 6 bases unmatched. CDR1 and CDR2 from the germline V gene are SGHRS and YFSETQ. The CDR3 is made up of 15 amino acids. The CDR3 reads CASSSGQGSYTEAFF. In DNA form, the CDR3 reads TGCGCCAGCAGCTCCGGACAGGGGAGTTACACTGAAGCTTTCTTT.

The chain links TRBV28 to TRBJ2-3; TRBD1 matches 8 bases. This CDR3 region has 15 residues. The germline V gene encodes CDR1 MDHEN and CDR2 SYDVKM. With 3 bases clipped from V and 4 bases from J, the junction kept 6 bases outside the gene matches. The CDR3 nucleotides read TGTGCCAGCAGTTTGAGGACAGGGTTACCAGATACGCAGTATTTT. Its protein is CASSLRTGLPDTQYF.

This sequence joins TRBV10-3 and TRBJ1-2, with 7 bases matching TRBD1. Per germline, CDR1 ENHRY and CDR2 SYGVKD. Trimming removed 10 bases from V and 2 bases from J; junction bases left unmatched: 10. This CDR3 region has 14 residues. As DNA, the CDR3 is TGTGCCACCGCCCCGGGACAGCTAAACTATGGCTACACCTTC. It is translated as CATAPGQLNYGYTF.

The gene calls are TRBV6-1 and TRBJ2-7; 7 bases match TRBD1. The germline V gene has CDR1 MNHNS and CDR2 SASEGT. J was trimmed by 5 bases and V by 1 base; bases with no gene match: 8. The CDR3 totals 15 residues. The CDR3 coding sequence is TGTGCCAGCAGTGAAGTAGGAGAGGGGGCGAACGAGCAGTACTTC. Its translation is CASSEVGEGANEQYF.

The V call is TRBV2, the J call TRBJ2-1; perhaps TRBD2 as D (6 bases). The CDR3 covers 15 residues. The V gene's germline CDR1 is SNHLY and CDR2 FYNNEI. With 2 bases removed from V and 6 bases from J, the gap between germline ends came to 14 bases. The CDR3 region is CASSEWASVSNEQFF. CDR3 coding DNA: TGTGCCAGCAGTGAATGGGCTAGCGTCTCCAATGAGCAGTTCTTC.

This sequence joins TRBV5-1 and TRBJ2-1, with D perhaps matching TRBD2 (6 bases). Germline CDR1 reads SGHRS; CDR2 reads YFSETQ. The length of the CDR3 is 17 residues. The ends were cut back, 0 bases at V and 7 bases at J, with 20 bases in the middle. CDR3 sequence (DNA): TGCGCCAGCAGCTTGGGGTCGGGAGTCCAATATGGGAATGAGCAGTTCTTC. This sequence encodes CASSLGSGVQYGNEQFF.